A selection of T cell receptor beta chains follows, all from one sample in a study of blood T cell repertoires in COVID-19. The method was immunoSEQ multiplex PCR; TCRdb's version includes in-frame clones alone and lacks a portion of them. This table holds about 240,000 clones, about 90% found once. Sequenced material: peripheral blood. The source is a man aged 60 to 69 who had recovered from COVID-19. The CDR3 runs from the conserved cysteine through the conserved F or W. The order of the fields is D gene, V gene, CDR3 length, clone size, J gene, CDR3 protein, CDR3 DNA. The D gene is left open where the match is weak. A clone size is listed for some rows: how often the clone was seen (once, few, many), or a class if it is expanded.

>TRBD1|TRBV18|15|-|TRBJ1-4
CASSQYTGADEKLFF
TGTGCCAGCTCACAATACACAGGGGCCGATGAAAAACTGTTTTTT
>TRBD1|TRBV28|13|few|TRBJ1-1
CAIGQGLNTEAFF
TGTGCCATAGGACAGGGGTTGAACACTGAAGCTTTCTTT
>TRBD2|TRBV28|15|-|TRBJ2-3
CASKITSGDTDTQYF
TGTGCCAGCAAGATAACTAGCGGGGACACAGATACGCAGTATTTT
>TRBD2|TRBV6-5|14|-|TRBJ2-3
CASGERGLTDTQYF
TGTGCCAGCGGCGAGCGGGGGCTCACAGATACGCAGTATTTT
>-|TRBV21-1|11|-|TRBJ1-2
CASSKMSGYTF
TGTGCCAGCAGCAAAATGTCGGGCTACACCTTC
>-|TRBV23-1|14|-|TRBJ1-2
CASSQSGRDYGYTF
TGCGCCAGCAGTCAATCGGGGAGGGACTATGGCTACACCTTC
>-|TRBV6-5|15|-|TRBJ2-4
CASGGPVDNKNIQYF
TGTGCCAGCGGAGGGCCGGTAGATAACAAAAACATTCAGTACTTC
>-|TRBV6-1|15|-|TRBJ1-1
CASSEEPGALGEAFF
TGTGCCAGCAGTGAAGAGCCAGGCGCCCTGGGTGAAGCTTTCTTT
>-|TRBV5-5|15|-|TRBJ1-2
CASSPTPTDGYGYTF
TGTGCCAGCAGCCCCACCCCGACAGACGGCTATGGCTACACCTTC
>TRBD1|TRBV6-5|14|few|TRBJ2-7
CASRDDRGRYEQYF
TGTGCCAGCAGAGACGACAGGGGGCGGTACGAGCAGTACTTC
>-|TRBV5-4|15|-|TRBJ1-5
CASSLGKGFHQPQHF
TGTGCCAGCAGCTTGGGTAAGGGGTTTCATCAGCCCCAGCATTTT
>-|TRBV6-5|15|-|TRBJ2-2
CASKEGWSPTGELFF
TGTGCCAGCAAAGAGGGATGGTCTCCGACCGGGGAGCTGTTTTTT
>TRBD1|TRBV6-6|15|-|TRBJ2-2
CASSYSPGQVRELFF
TGTGCCAGCAGTTATTCCCCGGGACAGGTCCGGGAGCTGTTTTTT
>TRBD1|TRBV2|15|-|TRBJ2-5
CASQPGQGAEETQYF
TGTGCCAGCCAACCGGGACAGGGGGCGGAAGAGACCCAGTACTTC
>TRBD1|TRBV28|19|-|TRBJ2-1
CASLIPEQTGISSYNEQFF
TGTGCCAGCCTAATTCCCGAGCAGACAGGGATAAGCTCCTACAATGAGCAGTTCTTC
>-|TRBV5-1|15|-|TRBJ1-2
CASSLAGSGNYGYTF
TGCGCCAGCAGCTTGGCGGGTTCCGGTAACTATGGCTACACCTTC
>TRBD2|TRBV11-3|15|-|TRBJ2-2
CASSTGRGNTGELFF
TGTGCCAGCAGCACCGGGAGGGGGAACACCGGGGAGCTGTTTTTT
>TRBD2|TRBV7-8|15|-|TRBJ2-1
CASSLGPAGYDEQFF
TGTGCCAGCAGCTTAGGCCCAGCGGGGTACGATGAGCAGTTCTTC
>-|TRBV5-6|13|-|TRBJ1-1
CASSWDLNTEAFF
TGTGCCAGCAGCTGGGACTTGAACACTGAAGCTTTCTTT
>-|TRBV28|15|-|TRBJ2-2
CASSSQRVDTGELFF
TGTGCCAGCAGTTCCCAACGGGTAGACACCGGGGAGCTGTTTTTT
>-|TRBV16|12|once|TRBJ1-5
CASSINNQPQHF
TGTGCCAGCAGCATAAACAATCAGCCCCAGCATTTT
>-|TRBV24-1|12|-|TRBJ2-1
CATRSSYNEQFF
TGTGCCACCAGGAGCTCCTACAATGAGCAGTTCTTC
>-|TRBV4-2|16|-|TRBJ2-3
CASSQEVGGRADTQYF
TGTGCCAGCAGCCAAGAGGTAGGGGGTCGAGCAGATACGCAGTATTTT
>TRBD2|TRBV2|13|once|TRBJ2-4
CASTPGGGRIQYF
TGTGCCAGCACCCCCGGGGGGGGAAGAATTCAGTACTTC
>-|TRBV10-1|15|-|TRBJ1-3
CASSGWGVSGNTIYF
TGCGCCAGCAGTGGATGGGGAGTCTCTGGAAACACCATATATTTT
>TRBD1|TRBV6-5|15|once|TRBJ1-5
CASSKGQNSNQPQHF
TGTGCCAGCAGCAAGGGACAGAATAGCAATCAGCCCCAGCATTTT
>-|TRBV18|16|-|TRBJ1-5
CASSPSSHVVGQPQHF
TGTGCCAGCTCACCAAGCTCTCATGTGGTCGGTCAGCCCCAGCATTTT
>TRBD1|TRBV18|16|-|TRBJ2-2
CASSPRTGGNTGELFF
TGTGCCAGCTCACCGAGGACAGGGGGCAACACCGGGGAGCTGTTTTTT
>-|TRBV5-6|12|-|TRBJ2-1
CASSFPTSEQFF
TGTGCCAGCAGCTTCCCGACAAGTGAGCAGTTCTTC
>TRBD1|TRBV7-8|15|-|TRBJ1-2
CASSLLGGMSYGYTF
TGTGCCAGCAGCTTACTAGGGGGCATGAGCTATGGCTACACCTTC
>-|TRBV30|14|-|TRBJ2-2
CAWTGVYGPGELFF
TGTGCCTGGACGGGGGTTTACGGACCCGGGGAGCTGTTTTTT
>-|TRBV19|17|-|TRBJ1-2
CASSGGALGRANYGYTF
TGTGCCAGTAGTGGGGGCGCCCTAGGCAGGGCAAACTATGGCTACACCTTC
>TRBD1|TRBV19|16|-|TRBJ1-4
CASKDQGGRVNEKLFF
TGTGCCAGTAAGGACCAAGGGGGCAGGGTAAATGAAAAACTGTTTTTT
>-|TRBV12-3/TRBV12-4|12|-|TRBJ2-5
CASSFLPETQYF
TGTGCCAGCAGTTTCCTCCCAGAGACCCAGTACTTC
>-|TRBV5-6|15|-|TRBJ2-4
CASSLRGLAKNIQYF
TGTGCCAGCAGCTTGAGGGGGTTAGCCAAAAACATTCAGTACTTC
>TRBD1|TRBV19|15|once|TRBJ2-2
CASTDRGRPGGELFF
TGTGCCAGTACGGACAGGGGGCGCCCAGGCGGGGAGCTGTTTTTT